This T cell receptor (beta chain) was observed in a study of shared clonotypes between healthy human individuals (dated by TCRdb to the early 2020s). A note on the overall study: The cohort included three men and a couple of women between 18 and 49 years of age. Per donor, three plates each were used for CD4 naive and CD4 memory, two for CD8 naive, and one for CD8 memory. To estimate repertoire size and how much clonotypes are shared between individuals, the study performed deep sequencing of blood TCR repertoires from roughly five healthy adults. To increase sequencing depth and limit assay-specific biases, TCR repertoire library preparation and sequencing were carried out by different laboratories using diverse techniques. Per donor, leukapheresis produced somewhere between about 0.85 and 8.9 billion PBMCs.

This clone came up a few times. Its antigen remains undetermined. Nothing much larger sits one base from this clone, and base qualities are not available. This same CDR3 is encoded by further DNA sequences in the sample. Using the deep immunoSEQ assay, TCR CDR3 regions were amplified from genomic DNA by multiplex PCR. Genomic DNA extracted from each cell subset was distributed evenly over all wells of several immunoSEQ 96-well plates, and each plate served as one replicate. For sorted subsets, about 200 ng genomic DNA, equal to some 30,000 T cell genomes, was loaded into each replicate PCR. Purified libraries were measured with a Qubit 3.0 fluorometer, size-checked on a Bioanalyzer 2100, and measured again with the KAPA Library Quantification kit. Every immunoSEQ 96-well plate was sequenced on a separate single-read 150-cycle Illumina NextSeq 550 flow cell. The original methods were these. Because only junctional sequences without quality scores were contained in the immunoSEQ output, filtering matching that applied to full-length reads could not be performed. To assign V/J genes and CDR3, sequences were annotated using PyIR, a Python wrapper for IgBLAST v1.9, with IMGT germline references. Any read was removed if the V/J assignment was weak (E-value above 1e-6), the CDR3 was missing, or the read contained stop codons, out-of-frame junctions, or ambiguous translated residues. V3J clonotypes were defined as sequences sharing an identical inferred V gene, J gene, and CDR3 amino acid sequence. The percentage overlap between two repertoires was calculated by dividing the number of shared unique clonotypes by the size of the smaller repertoire. Three approaches were used to assess repertoire richness: RTK rarefaction, the Chao1 estimator, and Recon v2.1 estimates of unobserved clonotypes. Generation probabilities for all TCRbeta clonotypes obtained by the gDNA method from a handful of donors were computed using OLGA. This is the immuneACCESS table as TCRdb keeps it, with only in-frame sequences that have V and J called. A part of the clones is gone; compared with another copy, unresolved V genes explain less than half, and the rest is unexplained. The V and J calls and clone size are taken from that table; D and trimming were inferred from the DNA. A total of 2 million to 2.5 million clones appear in this sample, 93% of them only once. The ten most abundant clones make up approximately 0.37% of the sample.

CDR1 and CDR2 are read off the germline V gene as ENHRY and SYGVKD. The CDR3 runs 12 residues from the cysteine to the phenylalanine. Just the 36-base CDR3 DNA is kept, in frame starting at base 1. V and J lose 0 bases and 4 bases, and a span of 3 bases separates them. The paper's findings and limits, for the study overall: Sharing across a handful of donors was observed for about 4.8% of naive CD4, under 4% of naive CD8, over 2% of memory CD4, and around 0.42% of memory CD8 clonotypes. Rarefaction of sorted-subset datasets indicated incomplete sequencing despite the large sequencing depth. Clonotypes shared by all four sorted-subset donors showed higher generation probabilities than non-shared clonotypes. The genetic and exposure-history diversity represented was limited by the small number of donors. Based on pairwise subsampling, the degree of clonotype sharing among donors was expected to be affected by sequencing depth. Sampling was restricted to blood, and TCR repertoires in tissues likely differ from the TCR repertoires found in blood. Estimated clonotype richness was generally larger for naive than for memory subsets.

Healthy HIV-negative adults with no recently reported acute infections or vaccinations were included as donors. All donors were Caucasian adults living in Nashville, Tennessee, USA. CD4+ T cells were enriched by magnetic negative selection, after which naive cells were positively selected on CD45RA and the negative fraction was taken as the memory subset. Blood was collected by leukapheresis, and PBMCs were isolated by Ficoll-Histopaque density gradient centrifugation and then cryopreserved in liquid nitrogen vapor phase. Analytical flow cytometry was used to check the purity and quantity of every magnetically sorted T cell population. From each sorted fraction, genomic DNA was isolated and quantified by UV absorbance on a Nanodrop 2000c.

Sample: naive CD4+ T cells from PBMCs. Reading the label with the study, this specimen's cell subset or site is: CD45RA+ positively selected. This receptor was identified in a man younger than 35 in good health. Some clones in this sample may be carry-over from other donors' samples. The V gene is TRBV10-3 and the J gene is TRBJ1-1; the D gene remains uncertain. The nucleotide sequence reads as follows: TGTGCCATCAGTGAGTCCGGCACTGAAGCTTTCTTT. Translated, this is CAISESGTEAFF.